Presented here are 4 T cell receptor beta chains from one specimen sequenced in a study of T cell responses to AZD1222 COVID-19 vaccine. Only in-frame clones appear in the TCRdb table, and some are missing; sequencing was by immunoSEQ multiplex PCR. The sample yields about 100,000 clones, roughly 86% seen once. The material was peripheral blood, obtained on day 0 of AZD1222 vaccination. Receptors originate from an adult in good health.

The chain carries TRBV7-9 and TRBJ1-2; D might be TRBD1 (5 bases). Per germline, CDR1 SEHNR and CDR2 FQNEAQ (reference sequence). The CDR3 covers 11 residues. V gave up 4 bases and J gave up 8 bases, with 8 bases separating them. The CDR3 DNA is TGTGCCAGCAGCTCCAACAGGGGCTACACCTTC. Translation: CASSSNRGYTF.

The chain has TRBV19 and TRBJ1-5, with a possible D match to TRBD1 (5 bases). With 7 bases removed from V and 2 bases from J, the gap between germline ends came to 15 bases. The CDR3 extends over 15 amino acids. CDR1 is LNHDA and CDR2 is SQIVND in the germline V gene (reference sequence). The CDR3 nucleotides read TGTGCCAGTAAAATGGGGGGTTCGGGCAATCAGCCCCAGCATTTT. Translation gives CASKMGGSGNQPQHF.

This clone was picked up a small number of times. The rearrangement uses TRBV3-1 (or the pseudogene TRBV3-2) and TRBJ1-2; 9 bases align to TRBD1. Germline V gene sequence: CDR1 LGHDT, CDR2 YNNKEL (reference sequence). This CDR3 comprises 16 residues. V shed 2 bases, J shed 5 bases, and the junction held 9 bases outside the gene matches. In DNA, the CDR3 is TGTGCCAGCAGCCAATCCCTACAGGGGGCTGGTTATGGCTACACCTTC. Translated: CASSQSLQGAGYGYTF.

The gene calls are TRBV19 and TRBJ2-2, with D perhaps matching TRBD1 (6 bases). V was cut by 10 bases and J by 7 bases, with 16 bases left in between. Germline CDR1 reads LNHDA; CDR2 reads SQIVND (reference sequence). This CDR3 is built from 13 residues. CDR3 nucleotide sequence: TGTGCCACTAAAGGGACAAGGAACGGGGAGCTGTTTTTT. It codes for CATKGTRNGELFF.